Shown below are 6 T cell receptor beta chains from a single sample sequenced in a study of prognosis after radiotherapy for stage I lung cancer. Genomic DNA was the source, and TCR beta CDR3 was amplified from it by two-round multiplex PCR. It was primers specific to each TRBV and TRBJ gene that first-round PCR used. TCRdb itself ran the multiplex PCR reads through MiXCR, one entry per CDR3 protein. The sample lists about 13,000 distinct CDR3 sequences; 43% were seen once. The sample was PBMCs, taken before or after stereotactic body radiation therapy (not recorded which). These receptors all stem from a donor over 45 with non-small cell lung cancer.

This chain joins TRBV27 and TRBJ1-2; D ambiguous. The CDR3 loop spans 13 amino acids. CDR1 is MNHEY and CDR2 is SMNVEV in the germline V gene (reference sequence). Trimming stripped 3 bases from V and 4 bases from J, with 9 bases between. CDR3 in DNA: TGTGCCAGCAGTTTTACAGTGACCTATGGCTACACCTTC. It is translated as CASSFTVTYGYTF.

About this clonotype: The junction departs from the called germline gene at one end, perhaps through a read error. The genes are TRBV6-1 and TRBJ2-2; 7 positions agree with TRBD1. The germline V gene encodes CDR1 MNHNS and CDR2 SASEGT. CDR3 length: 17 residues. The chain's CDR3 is CASSTVGQWSYTGELLF. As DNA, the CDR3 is TGTGCCAGCAGCACGGTGGGACAGTGGTCGTATACTGGGGAGCTGCTTTTT.

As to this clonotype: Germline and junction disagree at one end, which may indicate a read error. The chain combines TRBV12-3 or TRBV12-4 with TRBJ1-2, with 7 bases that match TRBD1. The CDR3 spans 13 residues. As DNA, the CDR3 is TGTGCCAGCAGTACAGGGGATCGCTATGTCTACACCTTC. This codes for CASSTGDRYVYTF.

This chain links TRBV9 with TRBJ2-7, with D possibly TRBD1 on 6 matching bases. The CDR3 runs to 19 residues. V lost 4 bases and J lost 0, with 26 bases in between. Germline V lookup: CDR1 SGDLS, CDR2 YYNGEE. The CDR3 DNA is TGTGCCAGCAGCCAAGATGAAGCGTTTTCCCGGGACAACTCCTACGAGCAGTACTTC. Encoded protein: CASSQDEAFSRDNSYEQYF. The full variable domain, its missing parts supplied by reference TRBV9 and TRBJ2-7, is DSGVTQTPKHLITATGQRVTLRCSPRSGDLSVYWYQQSLDQGLQFLIQYYNGEERAKGNILERFSAQQFPDLHSELNLSSLELGDSALYFCASSQDEAFSRDNSYEQYFGPGTRLTVT.

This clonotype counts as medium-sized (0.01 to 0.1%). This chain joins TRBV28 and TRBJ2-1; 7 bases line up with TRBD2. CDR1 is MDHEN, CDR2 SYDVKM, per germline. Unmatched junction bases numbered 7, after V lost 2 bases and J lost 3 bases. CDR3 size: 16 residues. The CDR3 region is CASSLRGGEGYNEQFF. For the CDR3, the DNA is TGTGCCAGCAGTTTAAGAGGAGGGGAGGGCTACAATGAGCAGTTCTTC.

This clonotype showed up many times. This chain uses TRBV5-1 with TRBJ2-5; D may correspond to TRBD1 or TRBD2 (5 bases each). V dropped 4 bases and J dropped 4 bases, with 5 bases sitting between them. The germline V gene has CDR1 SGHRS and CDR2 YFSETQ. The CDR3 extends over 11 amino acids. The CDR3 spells CASSGGETQYF. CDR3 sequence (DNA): TGCGCCAGCAGCGGGGGAGAGACCCAGTACTTC.